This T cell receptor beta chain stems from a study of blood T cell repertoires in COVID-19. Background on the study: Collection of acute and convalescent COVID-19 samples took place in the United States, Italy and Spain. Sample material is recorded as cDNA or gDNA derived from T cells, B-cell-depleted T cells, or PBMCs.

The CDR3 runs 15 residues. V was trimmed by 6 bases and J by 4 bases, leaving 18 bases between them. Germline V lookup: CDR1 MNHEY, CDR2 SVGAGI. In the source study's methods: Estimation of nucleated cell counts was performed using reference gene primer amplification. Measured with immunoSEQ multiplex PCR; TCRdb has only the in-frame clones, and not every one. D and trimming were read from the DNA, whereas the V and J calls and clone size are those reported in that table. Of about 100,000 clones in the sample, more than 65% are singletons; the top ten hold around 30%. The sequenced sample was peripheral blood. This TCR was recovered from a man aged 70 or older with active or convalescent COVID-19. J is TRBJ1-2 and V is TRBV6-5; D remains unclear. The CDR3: CASSQAKFSGYGYTF. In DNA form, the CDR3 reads TGTGCCAGCAGCCAAGCCAAGTTCAGCGGCTATGGCTACACCTTC.